This T cell receptor (beta chain) was obtained from a study of blood T cells in healthy people across ages (dated by TCRdb to the mid-2010s). At the level of the whole study: In model experiments, template switching captured roughly one uniquely barcoded TCR beta cDNA molecule for every two T cells. To track age-related changes in TCR beta repertoire diversity, the study relied on deep sequencing normalized with unique cDNA molecular identifiers. The donors were split into four age groups: young (average approximately 16 years), middle-aged (over 35), aged (roughly 65) and long-lived (under 90). Using the same blood draw, the study looked at two additional independent replicas of 1 million unique cDNA reads for two donors, one aged 18 to 29 and the other aged 80 or older. Points the paper makes about the study in general: A strong correlation was found between observed TCR beta diversity and the percentage of naive T cells measured by flow cytometry. Compared with the aged group, the long-lived group had more naive CD4+ T cells, fewer expanded clones and increased TCR diversity, suggesting age selection. Bulk unsorted PBMC profiling prevented conclusive comparison of naive and antigen-experienced compartments. Estimates of total diversity based on one million sequenced T cells were regarded as lower bounds and as underestimates. Observed TCR beta diversity per million T cells fell roughly linearly with age, and a significant reduction was already apparent by age about 43. Donor CMV infection status was unknown, potentially confounding age-related changes in expanded clonotypes.

Systemically healthy Caucasian individuals from Russia, 39 in total and aged about 6 to 90 years, were included as donors. Each donor gave about 10 milliliters of peripheral blood, drawn into EDTA-treated Vacutainer tubes. Ficoll-Paque density-gradient centrifugation was used to isolate PBMCs, with at least 6 million per sample. Trizol reagent was used to extract total RNA from PBMCs, with at least 5 micrograms per sample. For every donor, flow cytometry on a PBMC aliquot measured the percentage of naive CD45RAhigh/CD27high T cells. Trimming takes 6 bases from V and 4 bases from J, and the germline ends sit 9 bases apart. The CDR3 sequence holds 12 residues, the cysteine and phenylalanine included. The entry retains the CDR3 DNA only, 36 bases that are in frame from base 1. Worth noting for this clonotype: Its antigen remains undetermined. Possible read error: a much larger clone is one base away.

The library was obtained by 5' RACE. These reads were obtained on an Illumina HiSeq 2500. A second about 7 to 12 cycle PCR used a sample-barcoded 5' primer and a J-beta primer mix. A unique molecular identifier was introduced onto each TCR beta cDNA molecule by a template-switch 5' adaptor carrying 12 random nucleotides. At least 3 million CDR3-containing paired-end reads were obtained from each sample. All of the RNA was converted into first-strand cDNA using the Mint cDNA synthesis kit, with a TRBC-specific oligonucleotide serving as the primer. Following uracil-DNA glycosylase treatment, a first 18-cycle PCR with universal primers M1SS and BC2_uni_R was performed on all cDNA. The study's own analysis went as follows. Normalization of each sample was performed by random selection of 1 million high-quality reads, each carrying a distinct molecular identifier. Reads with shared molecular identifiers were discarded instead of being binned into consensus sequences. MiTCR, set to a Q25 quality threshold and the strictest error-elimination algorithm, was used for CDR3 identification, clonotype clustering and error correction. Lower-bound total TCR beta diversity was estimated with a nonparametric unseen species model using Euler transformation. TCRdb ran its own pipeline on the public reads, namely fastp trimming at Q25 and MiXCR clone calling, and kept in-frame beta chains. Every entry covers one CDR3 protein and lists the most common genes and DNA from its rows. The V and J calls and clone size come from TCRdb's table, not from the authors' own analysis. The sample profile shows some 940,000 distinct CDR3 sequences; 25% to 35% of them were found once. The top ten clones comprise about 9.4% of the sample.

The same data also contributed to another study, on T cells of mothers and their children. As described in the second report: The donors were nine systemically healthy Caucasian individuals, made up of three mothers and their six children. cDNA synthesis consumed the entire amount of extracted RNA, loaded at around 1.5 ug RNA in each 15 ul reaction. In the second PCR, the M1S primer added sample barcodes and 2-4 random nucleotides. Over 8.5 million TCR beta CDR3 reads came from each mother, compared with around 3 million reads from each child. TCR recombination output is similarly shaped by thymic selection in related and unrelated pairs, with a minor effect exerted by inherited differences. Related mother-child pairs always showed normalized repertoire overlap that was slightly higher than in unrelated mother-child pairs, though the difference was never significant. With a sensitivity of around 97 clones per million clonotypes, no persistent microchimeric T cell clones were detected. The study used deep NGS to compare TCR beta repertoires of mothers and children, seeking features distinguishing related mother-child pairs from unrelated individuals. The mean age was around 42 +/- 4 years for the mothers and around 10 +/- 4 years for the children. Libraries were sequenced on Illumina HiSeq 2000 with 100+100 nt paired-end reads after adapter ligation with NEBNext reagents. To prevent cross-contamination, the mother and child libraries were prepared a month apart and were sequenced in separate runs. For each donor, somewhere between roughly 500,000 and 2,100,000 distinct TCR beta clonotypes were identified. Naive TCR beta clonotypes were estimated from low-frequency clonotypes matched to each donor's FACS-determined naive share, without sorting.

Material: blood. Recombination linked TRBV12-3 or TRBV12-4 to TRBJ1-1; TRBD1 is a weak D gene call, 5 bases matching. The receptor was isolated from a woman aged 40 to 49 in good health. Here the CDR3 is given as CASSPRVTEAFF. The DNA sequence follows: TGTGCCAGCAGCCCCAGGGTCACTGAAGCTTTCTTT.